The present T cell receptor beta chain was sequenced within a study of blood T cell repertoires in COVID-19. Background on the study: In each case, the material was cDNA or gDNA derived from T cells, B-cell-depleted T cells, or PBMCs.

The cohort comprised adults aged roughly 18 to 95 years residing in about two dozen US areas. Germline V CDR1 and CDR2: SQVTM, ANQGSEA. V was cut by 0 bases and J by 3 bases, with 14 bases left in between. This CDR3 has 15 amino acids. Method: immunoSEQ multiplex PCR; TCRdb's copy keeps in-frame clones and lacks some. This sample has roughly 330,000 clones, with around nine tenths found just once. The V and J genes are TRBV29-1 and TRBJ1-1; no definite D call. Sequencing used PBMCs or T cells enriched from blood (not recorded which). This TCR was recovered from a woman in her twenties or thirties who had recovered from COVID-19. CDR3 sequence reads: CSVEDKPPADTEAFF. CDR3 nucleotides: TGCAGCGTTGAAGATAAGCCACCGGCGGACACTGAAGCTTTCTTT.